The 7 T cell receptor beta chains reported below all come from one sample, sequenced in a study of T cell responses to AZD1222 COVID-19 vaccine (dated by TCRdb to about 2021). The intended sense of this specimen's time point label: baseline before first vaccination. The method was the immunoSEQ multiplex PCR assay. TCRdb obtained this table from immuneACCESS and retained in-frame rearrangements with V and J assigned. These tables miss some clones; where compared with another copy, unresolved V genes account for less than half of the shortfall, and the remainder is unexplained. Here the sample has roughly 66,000 clones; roughly 84% occur a single time. The ten most abundant clones make up roughly 6.6% of the sample. The sequences come from peripheral blood, collected on day 0 of AZD1222 vaccination. These TCRs come from an adult in good health.

The J gene is TRBJ1-2, the V gene TRBV12-3 or TRBV12-4; D uncertain. The CDR3 is 11 amino acids. The V end was cut by 2 bases, the J end by 2 bases, with 0 bases between. The CDR3 here is CASSLNYGYTF. The CDR3 DNA sequence: TGTGCCAGCAGTTTAAACTATGGCTACACCTTC.

The chain links TRBV5-4 to TRBJ2-6; D unresolved. The length of the CDR3 is 15 residues. V dropped 3 bases and J dropped 0 bases, with 7 bases sitting between them. Germline loops: CDR1 SGHNT, CDR2 YYREEE (reference sequence). The CDR3 coding sequence is TGTGCCAGCAGCTCGGACCGCTCTGGGGCCAACGTCCTGACTTTC. As protein: CASSSDRSGANVLTF.

V is TRBV4-2 and J is TRBJ1-2, with 7 nucleotides matching TRBD1. The CDR3 has 16 amino acids. J lost 2 bases, V lost 3 bases, and 9 bases had no gene match. The V gene's germline CDR1 is LGHNA and CDR2 YNFKEQ. CDR3 in amino acids: CASSHQGGGNNYGYTF. The CDR3 DNA is TGTGCCAGCAGCCACCAGGGGGGGGGAAACAACTATGGCTACACCTTC.

The V gene is TRBV7-8, the J gene TRBJ2-3, with 9 bases lining up with TRBD2. CDR3 length: 17 residues. V lost 5 bases, J lost 5 bases, and 14 bases stayed unmatched. The germline V gene encodes CDR1 SGHVS and CDR2 FQNEAQ. CDR3 in DNA: TGTGCCAGCAGCCGCGGGGGGGCTAGCCCCACCGGAGATACGCAGTATTTT. Translation: CASSRGGASPTGDTQYF.

This chain's CDR3 is CASRFAGGAEAFF. The CDR3, as DNA: TGTGCCAGTAGGTTCGCCGGGGGAGCTGAAGCTTTCTTT. J is TRBJ1-1 and V is TRBV19, with D perhaps TRBD1 (5 bases). CDR1 and CDR2 (germline): LNHDA, SQIVND (reference sequence). V was cut by 6 bases and J by 6 bases, with 14 bases left in between. The CDR3 spans 13 residues.

V and J are TRBV10-3 and TRBJ2-7; 8 nucleotides agree with TRBD2. The CDR3 runs 15 residues. V was clipped by 3 bases and J by 2 bases; unmatched bases: 6. CDR1 and CDR2 (germline): ENHRY, SYGVKD. The CDR3 reads CAISEVLADTYEQYF. DNA for the CDR3: TGTGCCATCAGTGAAGTACTAGCGGATACCTACGAGCAGTACTTC.

This rearrangement joins TRBV5-1 to TRBJ2-2; maybe TRBD1 (6 bases). The CDR3 runs to 15 residues. Germline V lookup: CDR1 SGHRS, CDR2 YFSETQ. Trimming shortened V by 0 bases and J by 1 base, and 7 bases separated the two germline ends. In DNA, the CDR3 is TGCGCCAGCAGCTTGGGGGGACAGAACACCGGGGAGCTGTTTTTT. It translates to CASSLGGQNTGELFF.